A selection of T cell receptor beta chains follows, all from one sample in a study of technical replicates of blood from several donors. Using immunoSEQ multiplex PCR, the repertoire was profiled, and TCRdb retains in-frame clones only, with some absent. The sample has about 97,000 clones, roughly 94% seen once. The sample consisted of T cells isolated from PBMCs. Receptors originate from a human donor in good health. Both conserved end residues are part of each CDR3. The D gene is left open where the match is weak. Size is omitted from some rows. Given values are once, few, many or a class for expanded clones.

TRBD1	TRBV5-1	TRBJ2-7	NA	TGCGCCAGCAGCTTCAACAGGGACAGAGGCTACGAGCAGTACTTC	CASSFNRDRGYEQYF
TRBD1	TRBV7-8	TRBJ1-2	NA	TGTGCCAGCAGCGGGGGACAGCGGGTACATGGCTACACCTTC	CASSGGQRVHGYTF
NA	TRBV5-1	TRBJ1-6	NA	TGCGCCAGCAGCTTGGGAGACAATAATTCACCCCTCCACTTT	CASSLGDNNSPLHF
NA	TRBV27	TRBJ2-7	NA	TGTGCCAGCAGTTTAGCGGGACCCTACGAGCAGTACTTC	CASSLAGPYEQYF
NA	TRBV7-9	TRBJ1-1	NA	TGTGCCGCCTGGTTGTTGGTTGGGGACTCTTTGAACACTGAAGCTTTCTTT	CAAWLLVGDSLNTEAFF
NA	TRBV6-1	TRBJ1-2	NA	TGTACCGTACAGCTGAAAGATACCTATGGCTACACCTTC	CTVQLKDTYGYTF
NA	TRBV11-2	TRBJ1-1	NA	TGTGCCAGCAGCTTAGATTGGGTAGGGAGTACTGAAGCTTTCTTT	CASSLDWVGSTEAFF
TRBD1	TRBV5-6	TRBJ1-2	once	TGTGCCAGCAGGACAGGGGGCTATGGCTACACCTTC	CASRTGGYGYTF
NA	TRBV18	TRBJ2-7	once	TGTGCCAGCTCACCACCTGGACATCCGTACGAGCAGTACTTC	CASSPPGHPYEQYF
TRBD2	TRBV6-1	TRBJ2-7	NA	TGTGCCAGCAGTGGGGGACTAGCGTCCTACGAGCAGTACTTC	CASSGGLASYEQYF
NA	TRBV2	TRBJ2-7	NA	TGTGCCAGCATAACCGGGTCCTTCTTCGTTCCCTACGAGCAGTACTTC	CASITGSFFVPYEQYF
NA	TRBV10-1	TRBJ2-4	NA	TGCGCCAGCAGAGGATCAGGGAAACCCAAAAACATTCAGTACTTC	CASRGSGKPKNIQYF
TRBD2	TRBV7-2	TRBJ2-5	NA	TGTGCCAGCAGCACCGTAGCGGGAGTAGAAGAGACCCAGTACTTC	CASSTVAGVEETQYF
TRBD2	TRBV9	TRBJ2-1	once	TGTGCCAGCAGCCTAGCTGGGAGGGGTTACAATGAGCAGTTCTTC	CASSLAGRGYNEQFF
TRBD1	TRBV11-3	TRBJ2-2	once	TGTGCCAGCAGCTTCGACAGGGGGACCGGGGAGCTGTTTTTT	CASSFDRGTGELFF
TRBD2	TRBV6-5	TRBJ2-5	NA	TGTGCCAGCAGTTACTCGGGAGGGCCGGAGACCCAGTACTTC	CASSYSGGPETQYF
TRBD2	TRBV5-4	TRBJ2-7	once	TGTGCCAGCAGCTTGGGGCGGGAGATCTATGGCGAGCAGTACTTC	CASSLGREIYGEQYF
TRBD2	TRBV5-5	TRBJ2-1	NA	TGTGCCAGCAGTACCGGGACTAGCGCCAATGAGCAGTTCTTC	CASSTGTSANEQFF
NA	TRBV5-1	TRBJ2-6	once	TGCGCCAGCAGCGTGGTGGGGGCCGGGGCCAACGTCCTGACTTTC	CASSVVGAGANVLTF
TRBD1	TRBV29-1	TRBJ2-7	NA	TGCAGCGCCCTCGACAGGGGGAAAGGAACCTACGAGCAGTACTTC	CSALDRGKGTYEQYF
TRBD1	TRBV7-9	TRBJ2-3	NA	TGTGCCAGCAGCCCCCTAACAGGGGTTCTAGATACGCAGTATTTT	CASSPLTGVLDTQYF
TRBD2	TRBV7-3	TRBJ2-1	once	TGTGCCAGCAGCTCGGGACTACCTTACAATGAGCAGTTCTTC	CASSSGLPYNEQFF
TRBD1	TRBV19	TRBJ1-2	NA	TGTGCCAGCAAAAGGGCTTACAGGGGAGTAACTAACTATGGCTACACCTTC	CASKRAYRGVTNYGYTF
NA	TRBV7-6	TRBJ2-1	NA	TGTGCCAGCAGCCTTAGTTCAGGCCCTTACAATGAGCAGTTCTTC	CASSLSSGPYNEQFF
NA	TRBV11-1	TRBJ2-2	once	TGTGCCAGCAGCTTCCGGAAAGGGGGAACCGGGGAGCTGTTTTTT	CASSFRKGGTGELFF
TRBD1	TRBV25-1	TRBJ2-5	NA	TGTGCCAGCAGTGATCTCGGGACAGGCTACCAAGAGACCCAGTACTTC	CASSDLGTGYQETQYF
TRBD2	TRBV5-6	TRBJ2-7	NA	TGTGCCAGCAGCGCGCTAGCGGGAGTCTACGAGCAGTACTTC	CASSALAGVYEQYF
NA	TRBV4-1	TRBJ2-2	NA	TGCGCCAGCAGCCAAGTAGATATGGGGCTTCTCCGCGGGGAGCTGTTTTTT	CASSQVDMGLLRGELFF
TRBD1	TRBV29-1	TRBJ2-1	NA	TGCAGCGTTGATCCAGCAGGGGGCTACAATGAGCAGTTCTTC	CSVDPAGGYNEQFF
NA	TRBV5-1	TRBJ2-1	NA	TGCGCCAGCAGCTTGGAGCACAATGAGCAGTTCTTC	CASSLEHNEQFF
NA	TRBV7-3	TRBJ2-2	once	TGTGCCAGCAGAAGTACATTAGGGGAGCTGTTTTTT	CASRSTLGELFF
NA	TRBV27	TRBJ2-1	once	TGTGCCAGCAGTACGCTAGCGATGGAGCAGTTCTTC	CASSTLAMEQFF
NA	TRBV6-1	TRBJ2-3	once	TGTGCCAGCAAAGCGGGTGGGGTAGATACGCAGTATTTT	CASKAGGVDTQYF
NA	TRBV15	TRBJ1-4	NA	TGTGCCACCAGCTTAGCTAATGAAAAACTGTTTTTT	CATSLANEKLFF
NA	TRBV29-1	TRBJ1-1	few	TGCAGCGTTGTAAGGGGCGGCACTGAAGCTTTCTTT	CSVVRGGTEAFF
TRBD1	TRBV19	TRBJ1-1	NA	TGTGCCAGTAGCACCGGGACAGTTAACACTGAAGCTTTCTTT	CASSTGTVNTEAFF
NA	TRBV6-5	TRBJ2-1	NA	TGTGCCAGCAGTTACTGGGGGCAGGGCAATGAGCAGTTCTTC	CASSYWGQGNEQFF